This TCR beta chain originates from a study of blood T cell repertoires in COVID-19. Across the study: Collection of acute and convalescent COVID-19 samples took place in the United States, Italy and Spain. Nucleic acid was either cDNA or gDNA, and it came from T cells, B-cell-depleted T cells, or PBMCs.

The CDR3 is made up of 17 amino acids. Germline values: CDR1 ENHRY, CDR2 SYGVKD. V was shortened by 0 bases and J by 9 bases, with 18 bases between the two germline ends. Clones were read by immunoSEQ multiplex PCR, and TCRdb kept only the in-frame ones, dropping some. The sample records roughly 130,000 clones, approximately 82% being singletons. The source material was peripheral blood. The receptor comes from a man between 40 and 49 years old with active or convalescent COVID-19. This chain connects TRBV10-3 to TRBJ1-6, with D possibly matching TRBD1 (5 bases). The CDR3 sequence: CAISESALGQGSSPLHF. For the CDR3, the DNA is TGTGCCATCAGTGAGTCGGCCCTCGGGCAGGGAAGTTCACCCCTCCACTTT.